This note documents a single TCR beta chain sequence. Its antigen is not known. A much larger clone lies one base from this, so it may be a read error. These data are taken from a study of tumor-infiltrating lymphocytes in primary liver carcinoma. Study as a whole: Patients, male and female, were 30 to 69 years old. Study-wide results and limits: A significantly higher top-250-clone fraction was found in tumors than in blood (p = 0.039). Only about 8-25% of top clones spanned all five tumor regions.

Extraction of RNA together with DNA used 20-30 mg of unsorted bulk tissue. All tumor specimens exceeded 75% viable tumor cells. The length of the CDR3 is 13 residues. V was cut by 7 bases and J by 3 bases, with 16 bases left in between. CDR1 and CDR2 from the germline V gene are SQVTM and ANQGSEA. The investigators made TCR beta cDNA from 500 ng total RNA, using a constant-region primer. Slightly modified ARM-PCR served as the procedure for the TCR beta libraries. These libraries came from three rounds of nested multiplex PCR. The study ran its first two PCR rounds for roughly 10 cycles each, using TRBV1-TRBV30 forward primers and a C-beta reverse primer. A single record per CDR3 protein comes from TCRdb applying MiXCR to the multiplex PCR reads. The data show around 50,000 distinct CDR3 sequences, about 70% seen once.

This sequence originates from a man aged 35 to 55 with primary liver carcinoma and hepatitis B virus infection. V and J are TRBV29-1 and TRBJ2-7; perhaps D is TRBD1 or TRBD2 (5 bases each). Sequenced input: liver tumor tissue from sampling region 3. This sample's subset: tumor region T3, left-lateral pole. CDR3: CSASAGADYEQYF. DNA of the CDR3: TGCAGCGCCTCCGCCGGGGCAGACTACGAGCAGTACTTC.